A selection of T cell receptor beta chains follows, all from one sample in a study of blood T cell repertoires in COVID-19. Profiling relied on immunoSEQ multiplex PCR, and the TCRdb table lists in-frame clones only, not all of them. The sample includes more than 120,000 clones, about 91% of them seen just once. The sequencing input was peripheral blood. The origin of the receptors is a human donor in a cohort sampled during active COVID-19. CDR3s include the opening cysteine and the closing phenylalanine or tryptophan. The D gene is left open where the match is weak. Some rows have no size entry. The others give once, few or many, or a class for an expanded clone.

V	size	J	D	DNA	CDR3
TRBV6-5	-	TRBJ1-2	-	TGTGCCAGCAATCTGCGAAGCTATGGCTACACCTTC	CASNLRSYGYTF
TRBV11-3	-	TRBJ1-2	-	TGTGCCAGCAACCGACAAACCGGCGGGTACACCTTC	CASNRQTGGYTF
TRBV29-1	once	TRBJ2-3	TRBD2	TGCAGCGTTGTAGGGACTAGCACAGGGGCAGATACGCAGTATTTT	CSVVGTSTGADTQYF
TRBV12-2	-	TRBJ2-5	-	TGTGCAAGTCGCTTCCGACAGGTACCCCAAGAGACCCAGTACTTC	CASRFRQVPQETQYF
TRBV21-1	-	TRBJ2-5	-	TGTGCCAGCAGCACAAACCTGGAGGCGGCCGAGACCCAGTACTTC	CASSTNLEAAETQYF
TRBV6-2/TRBV6-3	-	TRBJ2-2	TRBD2	TGTGCCAGCAGCGTCGGGAGGACCGGGGAGCTGTTTTTT	CASSVGRTGELFF
TRBV9	-	TRBJ1-5	TRBD1	TGTGCCAGCAGCGCCCAACAGGGGGGCCAGCCCCAGCATTTT	CASSAQQGGQPQHF
TRBV7-2	-	TRBJ1-2	-	TGTGCCAGCAGCTTAGAAGGTAACAGCTATGGCTACACCTTC	CASSLEGNSYGYTF
TRBV18	-	TRBJ1-2	-	TGTGCCAGCTCAAGGGACACTAACTATGGCTACACCTTC	CASSRDTNYGYTF
TRBV30	-	TRBJ1-1	-	TGTGCCTGGACAGGATGGGTCGGGGTAGCTTTCTTT	CAWTGWVGVAFF
TRBV6-4	-	TRBJ2-2	-	TGTGCCAGCAGTGAGCAGTCCACCGGGGAGCTGTTTTTT	CASSEQSTGELFF
TRBV6-5	-	TRBJ1-6	-	TGTGCCAGCAGTTACTCGAACAGGGCAGTATATTCACCCCTCCACTTT	CASSYSNRAVYSPLHF
TRBV6-2/TRBV6-3	once	TRBJ2-7	TRBD1	TGTGCCAGCAGTTACTCGTCCAGGGGGCGAACCTACGAGCAGTACTTC	CASSYSSRGRTYEQYF
TRBV19	-	TRBJ1-1	TRBD1	TGTGCCAGTAGGCACGGGACAGTGAACACTGAAGCTTTCTTT	CASRHGTVNTEAFF
TRBV10-2	few	TRBJ2-5	-	TGCGCCAGCAGTGATGCGGGTAGGGAGACCCAGTACTTC	CASSDAGRETQYF
TRBV10-3	-	TRBJ2-5	TRBD2	TGTGCCATCGGGCGACTAGCGGGGGGGAAACAAGAGACCCAGTACTTC	CAIGRLAGGKQETQYF
TRBV10-3	-	TRBJ1-2	TRBD1	TGTGCCATCAGTGACTGGGACAGGGGCTACTATGGCTACACCTTC	CAISDWDRGYYGYTF
TRBV3-1/TRBV3-2	-	TRBJ2-7	TRBD1	TGTGCCAGCAGCCAACGACAGGGGGGCTACGAGCAGTACTTC	CASSQRQGGYEQYF
TRBV12-3/TRBV12-4	-	TRBJ1-1	-	TGTGCCAGCAGTTTAGCGGGGAGGACTGAAGCTTTCTTT	CASSLAGRTEAFF
TRBV5-5	few	TRBJ2-3	-	TGTGCCAGCAGCTTGCTGTGGCGGAGCACAGATACGCAGTATTTT	CASSLLWRSTDTQYF
TRBV14	-	TRBJ2-2	TRBD1	TGTGCCAGCAGCCAAAACAGGGGATCTACCGGGGAGCTGTTTTTT	CASSQNRGSTGELFF
TRBV30	-	TRBJ2-3	-	TGTGCCTGGAGTGTACGGGTGCGAGATACGCAGTATTTT	CAWSVRVRDTQYF
TRBV19	-	TRBJ1-5	-	TGTGCCAGTAGTATCCCCTTAAGGGGGACCAATCAGCCCCAGCATTTT	CASSIPLRGTNQPQHF
TRBV6-6	-	TRBJ2-1	TRBD2	TGTGCCAGCAGTTACGTAGCGGGGGCCCACAATGAGCAGTTCTTC	CASSYVAGAHNEQFF
TRBV7-9	-	TRBJ2-3	-	TGTGCCAGCAGCTTAGGGACAGTTCTTTACACAGATACGCAGTATTTT	CASSLGTVLYTDTQYF
TRBV5-4	-	TRBJ2-2	-	TGTGCCAGCAGCTTGTCTAAGAACACCGGGGAGCTGTTTTTT	CASSLSKNTGELFF
TRBV2	-	TRBJ1-5	-	TGTGCCAGCAGTGCACCCCCGGGGAGCAATCAGCCCCAGCATTTT	CASSAPPGSNQPQHF
TRBV9	-	TRBJ2-3	TRBD2	TGTGCCAGCAGCGTAGAGGGACTAGCATTAGATACGCAGTATTTT	CASSVEGLALDTQYF
TRBV3-1/TRBV3-2	-	TRBJ2-3	TRBD1	TGTGCCAGCAGCCGGACAGGGCCAGATACGCAGTATTTT	CASSRTGPDTQYF
TRBV6-4	-	TRBJ2-4	-	TGTGCCAGCAGTGACTCGACAGTGGGCATTCAGTACTTC	CASSDSTVGIQYF
TRBV5-1	-	TRBJ2-1	-	TGCGCCAGCAGCTTGGGGAGCTCCTACAATGAGCAGTTCTTC	CASSLGSSYNEQFF
TRBV6-6	once	TRBJ1-1	-	TGTGCCAGCACCTCCGGGACACCGAACACTGAAGCTTTCTTT	CASTSGTPNTEAFF
TRBV10-3	few	TRBJ2-1	TRBD2	TGTGCCATCAGTACTAGCGGGGGGGCCTATGAGCAGTTCTTC	CAISTSGGAYEQFF
TRBV4-2	-	TRBJ1-2	TRBD1	TGTGCCAGCAGCCATGAGGACAGGCCTCAACCAGGCTGGCCATTGGGCTACACCTTC	CASSHEDRPQPGWPLGYTF
TRBV7-2	-	TRBJ2-7	-	TGTGCCAGCAGCTTAAAATTCCGGGGCTCCTACGAGCAGTACTTC	CASSLKFRGSYEQYF
TRBV9	-	TRBJ2-1	-	TGTGCCAGCAGCGACCGGGACAAACTGCCGTACGCTGAGCAGTTCTTC	CASSDRDKLPYAEQFF
TRBV30	once	TRBJ2-5	TRBD2	TGTGCCTGGACAAGACTAGCGGGGGCGGGAGAGACCCAGTACTTC	CAWTRLAGAGETQYF
TRBV7-9	few	TRBJ2-7	TRBD1	TGTGCCAGCAGCAAGGACAGGGTCTACGAGCAGTACTTC	CASSKDRVYEQYF
TRBV7-2	-	TRBJ1-1	-	TGTGCCAGCAGCTTACAGGGTGGCGTCACTGAAGCTTTCTTT	CASSLQGGVTEAFF
TRBV6-5	-	TRBJ1-2	-	TGTGCCAGCTCGGCGGGGGGAGGCTACACCTTC	CASSAGGGYTF
TRBV7-2	-	TRBJ2-7	-	TGTGCCAGCAGCTTGATAGGGAGGAGGGCCTACGAGCAGTACTTC	CASSLIGRRAYEQYF
TRBV5-5	-	TRBJ1-2	-	TGTGCCAGCAGCTGGACCGCAGGGGACTATGGCTACACCTTC	CASSWTAGDYGYTF
TRBV7-9	-	TRBJ1-2	-	TGTGCCAGCAGTACCGAGTCGTATGGCTACACCTTC	CASSTESYGYTF
TRBV18	-	TRBJ2-3	-	TGTGCCAGCTCAGGGGGGGCAGGAACAGATACGCAGTATTTT	CASSGGAGTDTQYF
TRBV2	-	TRBJ2-3	TRBD2	TGTGCCAGCAAGGGCGGGGGGGCTATAGATACGCAGTATTTT	CASKGGGAIDTQYF